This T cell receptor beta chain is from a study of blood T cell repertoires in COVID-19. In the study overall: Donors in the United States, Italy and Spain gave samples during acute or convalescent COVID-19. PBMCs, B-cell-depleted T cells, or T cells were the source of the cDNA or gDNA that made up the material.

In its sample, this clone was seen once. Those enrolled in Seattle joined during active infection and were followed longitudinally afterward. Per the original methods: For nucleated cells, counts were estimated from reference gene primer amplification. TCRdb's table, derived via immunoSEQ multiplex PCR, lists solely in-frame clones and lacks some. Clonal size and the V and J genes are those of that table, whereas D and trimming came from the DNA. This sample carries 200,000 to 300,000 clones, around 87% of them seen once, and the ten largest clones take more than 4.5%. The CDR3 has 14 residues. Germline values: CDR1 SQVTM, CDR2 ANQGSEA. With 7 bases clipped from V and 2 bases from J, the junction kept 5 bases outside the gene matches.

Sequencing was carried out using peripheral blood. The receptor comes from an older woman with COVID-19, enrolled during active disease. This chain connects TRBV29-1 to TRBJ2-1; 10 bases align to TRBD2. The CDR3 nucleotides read TGCAGCGGACTACTAGCGGGACCCTACAATGAGCAGTTCTTC. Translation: CSGLLAGPYNEQFF.